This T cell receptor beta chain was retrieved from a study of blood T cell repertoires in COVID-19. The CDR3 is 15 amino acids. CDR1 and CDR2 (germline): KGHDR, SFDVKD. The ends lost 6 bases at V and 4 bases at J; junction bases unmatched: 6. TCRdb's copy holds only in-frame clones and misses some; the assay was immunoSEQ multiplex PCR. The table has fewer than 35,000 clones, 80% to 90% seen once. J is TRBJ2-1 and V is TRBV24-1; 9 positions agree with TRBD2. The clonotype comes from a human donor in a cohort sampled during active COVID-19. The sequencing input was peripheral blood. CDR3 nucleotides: TGTGCCACCAGTATAGCGGGAGAGGCTTACAATGAGCAGTTCTTC. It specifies CATSIAGEAYNEQFF.